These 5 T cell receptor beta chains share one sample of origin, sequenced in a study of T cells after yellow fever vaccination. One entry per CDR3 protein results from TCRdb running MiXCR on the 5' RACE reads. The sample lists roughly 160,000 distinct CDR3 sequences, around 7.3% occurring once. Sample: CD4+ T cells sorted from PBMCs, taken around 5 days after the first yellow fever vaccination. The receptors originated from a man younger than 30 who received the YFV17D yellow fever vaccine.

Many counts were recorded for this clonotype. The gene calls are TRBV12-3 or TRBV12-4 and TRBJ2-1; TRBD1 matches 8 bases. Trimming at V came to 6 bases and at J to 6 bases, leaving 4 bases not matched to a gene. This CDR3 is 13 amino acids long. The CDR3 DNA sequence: TGTGCCAGCAGAAAGACAGGGGTCAATGAGCAGTTCTTC. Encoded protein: CASRKTGVNEQFF.

This chain's CDR3 is CASSRQGRDSPLHF. For the CDR3, the DNA is TGTGCCAGCTCAAGACAGGGTAGAGATTCACCCCTCCACTTT. The chain carries TRBV18 and TRBJ1-6, with 7 bases identical to TRBD1. The junction had 6 bases not matched to a gene; V was cut back by 5 bases and J by 8 bases. Germline assignment: CDR1 KGHSH and CDR2 LQKENI. The CDR3 has 14 residues.

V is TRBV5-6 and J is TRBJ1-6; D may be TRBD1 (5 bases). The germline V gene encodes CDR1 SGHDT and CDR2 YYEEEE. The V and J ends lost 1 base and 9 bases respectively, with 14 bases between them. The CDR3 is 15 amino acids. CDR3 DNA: TGTGCCAGCAGCTTGCCCGGGGGGACGATTTCACCCCTCCACTTT. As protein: CASSLPGGTISPLHF.

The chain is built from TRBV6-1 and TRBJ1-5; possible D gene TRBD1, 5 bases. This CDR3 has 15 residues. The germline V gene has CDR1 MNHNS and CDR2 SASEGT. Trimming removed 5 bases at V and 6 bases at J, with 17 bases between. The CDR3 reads CASSPGLPQGQPQHF. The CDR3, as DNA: TGTGCCAGCAGTCCGGGGCTCCCCCAAGGTCAGCCCCAGCATTTT.

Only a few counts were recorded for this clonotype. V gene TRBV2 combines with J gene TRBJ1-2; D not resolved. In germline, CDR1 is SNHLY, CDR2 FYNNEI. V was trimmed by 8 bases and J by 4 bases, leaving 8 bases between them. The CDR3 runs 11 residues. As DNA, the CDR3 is TGTGCCAGCCGCAGGACCTATGGCTACACCTTC. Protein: CASRRTYGYTF.